This T cell receptor (beta chain) was recovered during a study of cytomegalovirus exposure and HLA in healthy donors (dated by TCRdb to about 2017). Study-level background: An earlier analysis of roughly 610 of the donors reported under 300 Gb of sequence data and 95 million to 120 million unique TCR beta sequences obtained from around 190 million T cells. An early release that covered fewer than 800 HLA-typed donors contained about 300 gigabases of sequencing data and 65 million to 100 million unique TCR sequences. Among the roughly 430 genotyped donors, around 81% belonged to the genetic ancestry cluster associated with self-reported Caucasian donors. The study aimed to test whether signatures of past pathogen exposure could be identified by cataloging public T cell receptors. The study profiled the T cell repertoires of about 640 subjects by immunosequencing and related them to cytomegalovirus serostatus. Along with the approximately 650-subject first cohort, a separate validation cohort of 120 different subjects was used. To predict cytomegalovirus infection status, the study brought together high-throughput TCR immunosequencing, statistical association of individual TCRs with disease status, and machine learning. In a later analysis, previously published TCR beta repertoires from fewer than 750 donors were re-analyzed and high-resolution HLA genotyping was added so that TCR occurrence patterns could be studied. Rather than using new phenotypic data, the later analysis identified candidate immune exposures from TCR beta sequences and from how often those sequences occurred across donors. An earlier analysis of 450 to 750 of the donors used high-throughput TCR beta sequencing to judge whether each TCR beta V gene segment behaved as functional or pseudogenic. Donor age, sex, ethnicity and CMV serostatus were compiled together with the repertoire data. Genome-wide SNP genotypes for about 65% of the 666 donors were used in a later genetic analysis, which treated that subset as a discovery cohort. Every discovery cohort repertoire had been produced on one sequencing platform. Class I and class II HLA loci were covered by the typing at four-digit resolution. Typing coverage differed by locus: A, B, C, DRB1 and DQB1 were typed in about 620-640 donors, DQA1 in 500 to 550, DPA1 in 600 to 610, and DPB1 in approximately 450. Four to six DR-DQ haplotypes were handled as single units for association and clustering because linkage in the cohort was strong. Among roughly 370 genotyped donors of the cohort, an average of approximately 240,000 unique TCR beta nucleotide sequences were sequenced per donor, roughly 20% of them non-productive. The research as a whole found: The earlier analysis of 587 of the donors excluded fewer than 20 rarely observed V segments, including chromosome 9 orphons, because counts were too low. In an earlier analysis of 450 to 750 of the donors, most TCR beta V segments appeared in productive rearrangements about 87% or about 30% of the time, broadly matching IMGT annotations. A later analysis associated 16,951 TCR beta sequences with specific HLA alleles at a false discovery rate of 0.05. In a later analysis, the rate of TCR association differed among HLA loci, with DRB1 alleles having the most associated TCRs and HLA-C alleles having the fewest. Some IMGT-functional V segments, including TRBV6-2 and TRBV6-3, could not be distinguished by the 87-base-pair reads and were therefore excluded. A later genetic analysis reported fewer N-insertions in productive TCRs among donors in an Asian-associated ancestry cluster than the roughly 700-donor mean. A later analysis found that most CMV-associated TCR beta chains appeared HLA-restricted, with HLA associations seemingly driven largely by CMV exposure. In both the original and validation cohorts, the classifier was reported to diagnose cytomegalovirus status with high specificity and sensitivity. The sequencing pipeline was judged likely to have produced a cluster of highly shared sequence variants as a technical artifact. The presence/absence analyses assumed that sequencing depth was roughly uniform across donors, and that assumption may not be true. The authors suggested that the approach could potentially be extended to other disease states and immunological phenotypes. The cohort was sequenced for TCR beta chains only, and without alpha or paired-chain data the features that could be detected were limited. Strong co-occurrence of HLA alleles, especially DR and DQ, made assigning TCR associations to individual alleles difficult. In a later genetic analysis, a missense DCLRE1C variant was associated with V-gene and J-gene trimming of TCR beta chains, and the association was replicated in an independent cohort. A later analysis found that HLA-associated TCR beta chains were more clonally expanded and had lower generation probabilities than equally common non-associated chains. The study listed 150 to 200 TCR beta chains as associated with cytomegalovirus. A further reported finding was that TCR beta sequences accurately predicted the HLA-A and HLA-B alleles for most subjects in the first cohort. Most TCR sequences were seen in very few donors, while some public TCRs were found in many individuals. In vitro tests confirmed that three of the cytomegalovirus-associated TCR beta chains recognize cytomegalovirus antigens. Correlated functional status among segregating V segments might be attributable to linkage disequilibrium, but an unknown experimental factor could not be ruled out. According to a later analysis, parvovirus B19, influenza, CMV and Epstein-Barr virus appeared linked to several top co-occurrence clusters. Because HLA typing was missing for some donors at each locus, association tests included only the typed subset. The only immune exposure information available for the cohort was CMV serostatus.

CDR1 and CDR2 were assigned from the germline V gene (reference sequence) as LNHDA and SQIVND. V is shortened by 4 bases, J by 5 bases, and the region joining them spans 2 bases. The CDR3 measures 11 amino acids from cysteine to phenylalanine. The entry retains the CDR3 DNA only, 33 bases that are in frame from base 1. Library creation used the immunoSEQ multiplex PCR assay. For the multiplex PCR, a mixture combining 60 forward primers for TCR Vbeta segments and 13 reverse primers for TCR Jbeta segments was used. The CDR3 region of rearranged TCR beta genes was amplified from genomic DNA by a multiplex PCR assay. On the Illumina HiSeq System, the amplified TCR beta libraries were sequenced as 87-base-pair reads. Per the authors' processing: A later analysis tallied about 77 million unique TCR beta chains across the 700 or so repertoires, and about 10 million of those chains were shared by two or more donors. Raw reads were error-corrected and collapsed into unique sequences by a nearest-neighbor algorithm in which closely related sequences were merged to remove PCR and sequencing errors. V, D and J gene segments were assigned by aligning CDR3 sequences to IMGT reference sequences. Each retained sequence needed at least a six-nucleotide match to both a V gene segment and a J gene segment. Rearrangements were called productive when the CDR3 lacked stop codons and stayed in frame with V and J; all others were non-productive. Following IMGT convention, CDR3 was defined as the stretch from the second conserved V-encoded cysteine to the conserved J-encoded phenylalanine. The earlier analysis of about 560 of the donors excluded any sequence lacking an unambiguous match to a single V gene segment. In an earlier analysis of 587 of the donors, a V segment was called functional when productive rearrangements were above 56.7%, and segregating when the standard deviation between donors exceeded 5%. To diagnose cytomegalovirus status from the catalog of TCR beta chain sequences, a statistical classification framework was built. In a later analysis, TCR nucleotide sequences were compared against IMGT/GENE-DB human TR gene sequences so that V and J genes could be assigned. The TCRdist pipeline was used in a later analysis to assign CDR3 sequences and most-parsimonious VDJ recombination scenarios. In a later analysis, every TCR beta chain was defined by the combination of its CDR3 amino acid sequence and its V-gene family, and reads without a unique V-gene family were dropped. To address suspected cross-contamination and a sequencing artifact, a later analysis removed around 590 highly shared, low-generation-probability nucleotide sequences. In a later analysis, a clonal expansion index was calculated for each public chain from normalized within-repertoire ranks of inferred template counts. In a later analysis, generation probabilities were computed using a VDJ recombination model fitted to out-of-frame rearrangements, and the results were checked against IGoR. In a later analysis, TCR-TCR, TCR-HLA and TCR-CMV co-occurrence was scored with hypergeometric tests, and a repertoire-size bias correction was applied to TCR pairs. False discovery rates were estimated in a later analysis by permuting HLA or CMV assignments 20 times. In a later analysis, co-occurring TCRs were grouped with DBSCAN, and TCRdist sequence similarity was added when clustering was performed within HLA-allele-positive subsets. For co-occurrence clustering, repertoires with fewer than 30,000 or more than 120,000 public chains were excluded, along with 4 to 6 repertoires with anomalous nucleotide sharing. Imported from immuneACCESS, the table was reduced by TCRdb to in-frame sequences with V and J called. These copies leave out some clones; in studies compared against another copy, an unresolved V gene accounts for under half, and the cause of the remainder is not known. V, J and clone size reflect that table, while D and trimming were determined from the DNA. Present in this sample are roughly 100,000 clones, approximately 60% of which were seen just once. 20% to 25% of the sample is taken by the ten largest.

As concerns this clone: Its antigen target is currently unknown. No base quality values were provided; no much bigger clone lies one nucleotide off.

In total, 600 or so healthy bone marrow donors made up the cohort. All cohort members were sampled while nominally healthy, although unrecorded immune exposures were likely present. The donor was CMV seropositive and was included in the group of approximately 300 seropositive cohort members. Every donor gave a peripheral blood sample, and the peripheral blood mononuclear cells from that sample were used for TCR beta sequencing. The Qiagen DNeasy Blood Extraction Kit was used to extract genomic DNA from the blood cell samples. The chain is made from TRBV19 and TRBJ2-2; the D gene is unclear. The TCR was taken from a woman aged 45-65 years in good health and CMV-seropositive. Sequencing was carried out using PBMCs. The CDR3: CASSTTGELFF. The DNA is TGTGCCAGTAGTACGACCGGGGAGCTGTTTTTT.